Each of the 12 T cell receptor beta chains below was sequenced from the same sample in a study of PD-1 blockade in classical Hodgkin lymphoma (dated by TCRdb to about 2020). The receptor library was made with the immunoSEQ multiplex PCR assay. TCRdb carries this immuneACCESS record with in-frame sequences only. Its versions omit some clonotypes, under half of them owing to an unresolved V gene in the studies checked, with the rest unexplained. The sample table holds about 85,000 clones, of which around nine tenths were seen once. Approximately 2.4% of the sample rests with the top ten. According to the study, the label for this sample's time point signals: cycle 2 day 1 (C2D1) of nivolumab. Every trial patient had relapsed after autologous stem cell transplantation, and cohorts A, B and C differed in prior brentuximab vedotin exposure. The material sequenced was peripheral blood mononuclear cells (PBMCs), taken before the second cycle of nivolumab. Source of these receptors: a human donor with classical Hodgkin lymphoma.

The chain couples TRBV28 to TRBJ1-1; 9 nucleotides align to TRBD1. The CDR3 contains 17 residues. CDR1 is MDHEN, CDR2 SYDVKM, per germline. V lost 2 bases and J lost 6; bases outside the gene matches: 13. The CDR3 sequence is CASSLIRGQGKRAEAFF. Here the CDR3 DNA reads TGTGCCAGCAGTTTAATTAGAGGACAGGGGAAGCGCGCTGAAGCTTTCTTT.

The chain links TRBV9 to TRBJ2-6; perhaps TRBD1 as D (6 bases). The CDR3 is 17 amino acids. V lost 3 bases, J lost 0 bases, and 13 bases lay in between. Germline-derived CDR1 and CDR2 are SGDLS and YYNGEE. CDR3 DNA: TGTGCCAGCAGCGGGCCCCACAGGGACTCTGGGGCCAACGTCCTGACTTTC. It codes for CASSGPHRDSGANVLTF. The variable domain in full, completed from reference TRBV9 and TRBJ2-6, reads DSGVTQTPKHLITATGQRVTLRCSPRSGDLSVYWYQQSLDQGLQFLIQYYNGEERAKGNILERFSAQQFPDLHSELNLSSLELGDSALYFCASSGPHRDSGANVLTFGAGSRLTVL.

CDR3 DNA sequence: TGTGCCAGCAGCTTAGCGGGACGCATCCAACCCCCCACAGATACGCAGTATTTT. Protein product: CASSLAGRIQPPTDTQYF. The chain employs TRBV7-8 and TRBJ2-3; D is tentatively TRBD1 or TRBD2 (5 bases each). Trimming shortened V by 0 bases and J by 2 bases, and 18 bases separated the two germline ends. Germline V gives CDR1 SGHVS, CDR2 FQNEAQ. This CDR3 has 18 residues.

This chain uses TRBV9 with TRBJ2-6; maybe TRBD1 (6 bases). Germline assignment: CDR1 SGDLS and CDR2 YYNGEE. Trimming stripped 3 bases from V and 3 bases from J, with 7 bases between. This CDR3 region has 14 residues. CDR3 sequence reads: CASSAGVGANVLTF. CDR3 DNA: TGTGCCAGCAGCGCAGGGGTTGGGGCCAACGTCCTGACTTTC. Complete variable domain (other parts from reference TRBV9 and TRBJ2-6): DSGVTQTPKHLITATGQRVTLRCSPRSGDLSVYWYQQSLDQGLQFLIQYYNGEERAKGNILERFSAQQFPDLHSELNLSSLELGDSALYFCASSAGVGANVLTFGAGSRLTVL.

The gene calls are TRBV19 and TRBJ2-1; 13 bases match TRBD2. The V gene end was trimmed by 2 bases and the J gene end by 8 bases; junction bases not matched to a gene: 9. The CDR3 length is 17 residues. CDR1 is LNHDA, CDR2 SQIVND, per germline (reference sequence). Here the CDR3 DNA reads TGTGCCAGTAGTATACCCGGACTAGCGGGAGCAGGGGATGAGCAGTTCTTC. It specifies CASSIPGLAGAGDEQFF.

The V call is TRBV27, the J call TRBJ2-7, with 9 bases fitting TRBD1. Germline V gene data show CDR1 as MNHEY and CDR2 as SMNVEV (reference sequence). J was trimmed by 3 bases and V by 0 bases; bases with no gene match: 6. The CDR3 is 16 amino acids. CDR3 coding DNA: TGTGCCAGCAGTTTATCATGGACAGGGGTGAGCTACGAGCAGTACTTC. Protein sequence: CASSLSWTGVSYEQYF.

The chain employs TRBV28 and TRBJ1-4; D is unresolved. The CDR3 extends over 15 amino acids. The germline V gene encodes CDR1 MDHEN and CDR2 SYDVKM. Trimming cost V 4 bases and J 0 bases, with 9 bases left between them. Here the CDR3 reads CASSSPQTTNEKLFF. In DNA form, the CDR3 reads TGTGCCAGCAGTTCTCCACAGACAACTAATGAAAAACTGTTTTTT. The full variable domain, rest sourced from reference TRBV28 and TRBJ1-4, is DVKVTQSSRYLVKRTGEKVFLECVQDMDHENMFWYRQDPGLGLRLIYFSYDVKMKEKGDIPEGYSVSREKKERFSLILESASTNQTSMYLCASSSPQTTNEKLFFGSGTQLSVL.

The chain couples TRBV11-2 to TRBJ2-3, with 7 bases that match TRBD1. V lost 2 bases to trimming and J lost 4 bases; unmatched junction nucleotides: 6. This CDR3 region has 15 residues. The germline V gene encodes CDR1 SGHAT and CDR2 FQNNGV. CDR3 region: CASSLRGRDADTQYF. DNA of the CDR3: TGTGCCAGCAGCTTAAGGGGGCGCGACGCAGATACGCAGTATTTT.

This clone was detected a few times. The DNA of the CDR3 is TGCGCCAGCAGAAGTGTGAACACTGAAGCTTTCTTT. This codes for CASRSVNTEAFF. The chain employs TRBV10-2 and TRBJ1-1; D is unresolved. With 6 bases removed from V and 0 bases from J, the gap between germline ends came to 5 bases. Germline V CDR1 and CDR2: WSHSY, SAAADI. This CDR3 is 12 amino acids long.

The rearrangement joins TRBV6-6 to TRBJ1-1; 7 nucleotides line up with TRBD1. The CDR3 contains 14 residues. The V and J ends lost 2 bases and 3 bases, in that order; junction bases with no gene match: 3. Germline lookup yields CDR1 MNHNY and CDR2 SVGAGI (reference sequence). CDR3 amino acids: CASSYLTGDTEAFF. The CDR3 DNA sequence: TGTGCCAGCAGTTACCTAACAGGGGACACTGAAGCTTTCTTT.

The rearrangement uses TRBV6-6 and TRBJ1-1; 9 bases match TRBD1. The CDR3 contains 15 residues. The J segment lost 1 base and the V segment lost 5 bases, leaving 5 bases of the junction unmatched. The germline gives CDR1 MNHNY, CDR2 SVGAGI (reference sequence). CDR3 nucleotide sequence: TGTGCCAGCAGTCGTCCACAGGGGGCGAACACTGAAGCTTTCTTT. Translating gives CASSRPQGANTEAFF.

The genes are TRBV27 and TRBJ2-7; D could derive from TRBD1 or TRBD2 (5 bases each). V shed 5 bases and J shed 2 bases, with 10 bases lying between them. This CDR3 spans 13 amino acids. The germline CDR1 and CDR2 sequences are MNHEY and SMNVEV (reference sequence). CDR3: CASSPGRTYEQYF. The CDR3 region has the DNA TGTGCCAGCAGTCCGGGACGGACCTACGAGCAGTACTTC.